A single sample is the source of the 31 T cell receptor beta chains below, sequenced in a study of T cell repertoires in cytomegalovirus infection (dated by TCRdb to between 2019 and 2020). These reads were obtained on an Illumina HiSeq 1500. In-frame beta chains were kept once TCRdb had trimmed the public reads at Q25 with fastp and called clones with MiXCR. A single entry per CDR3 protein holds the most common genes and DNA from its merged rows. For this sample the table gives fewer than 300,000 distinct CDR3 sequences, of which about 26% were detected only once. About 14% of the sample comes from the top ten. The sequenced sample consisted of PBMCs. Receptor source: a human donor in good health (CMV status not recorded). Some clones in this sample may be carry-over from other donors' samples.

The rearrangement uses TRBV19 and TRBJ1-5; no clear D gene. Germline V gene lookup returns CDR1 LNHDA and CDR2 SQIVND (reference sequence). The CDR3 sequence is 15 residues long. Trimming removed 3 bases from V and 4 bases from J, with 13 bases in between. This CDR3 reads CASSIQPGSNQPQHF. The CDR3 DNA reads as TGTGCCAGTAGTATCCAACCGGGGTCAAATCAGCCCCAGCATTTT.

V usage is TRBV28 and J usage is TRBJ1-5, with D unresolved. CDR1 and CDR2 (germline): MDHEN, SYDVKM. V was trimmed by 7 bases and J by 1 base, leaving 11 bases between them. The CDR3 has 14 amino acids. CDR3: CASINIQSNQPQHF. CDR3 nucleotides: TGTGCCAGCATTAATATACAGAGCAATCAGCCCCAGCATTTT.

This chain links TRBV5-1 with TRBJ1-1; 7 bases line up with TRBD1. The CDR3 is made up of 17 amino acids. V was clipped by 1 base and J by 0 bases; unmatched bases: 9. Germline-derived CDR1 and CDR2 are SGHRS and YFSETQ. The CDR3 loop reads CASSLIGGQTMNTEAFF. The CDR3 region has the DNA TGCGCCAGCAGCTTGATCGGGGGACAGACCATGAACACTGAAGCTTTCTTT.

This clonotype has a handful of counts. The chain is built from TRBV7-2 and TRBJ2-3, with 10 bases aligning to TRBD2. CDR1 is SGHTA, CDR2 FQGNSA, per germline. V lost 7 bases to trimming and J lost 6 bases; unmatched junction nucleotides: 7. The length of the CDR3 is 14 residues. The CDR3 sequence: CASTSGGSWDTQYF. For the CDR3, the DNA is TGTGCCAGCACTAGCGGGGGTTCGTGGGATACGCAGTATTTT.

In its sample, this clonotype was seen many times. The CDR3 spells CASSLALGTSGLAKNIQYF. The CDR3 region has the DNA TGTGCCAGCAGCTTAGCGCTGGGGACTAGCGGACTAGCCAAAAACATTCAGTACTTC. V gene TRBV7-2 combines with J gene TRBJ2-4; TRBD2 matches at 11 bases. This CDR3 is 19 amino acids long. Germline V gives CDR1 SGHTA, CDR2 FQGNSA. The ends lost 0 bases at V and 0 bases at J; junction bases unmatched: 7.

The genes are TRBV11-2 and TRBJ2-4; 8 nucleotides agree with TRBD1. From germline, CDR1 is SGHAT and CDR2 FQNNGV. V dropped 5 bases and J dropped 8; count of bases not matched to a gene: 8. The CDR3 length is 14 residues. DNA of the CDR3: TGTGCCAGCAGCCCAACAGGGGGTCGGGACATTCAGTACTTC. Translated: CASSPTGGRDIQYF.

In this sample, this clonotype turned up many times. The chain has TRBV28 and TRBJ1-5; weak D call: TRBD1 (5 bases). Germline loops: CDR1 MDHEN, CDR2 SYDVKM. This CDR3 region has 11 residues. The ends were cut back, 4 bases at V and 7 bases at J, with 5 bases in the middle. The CDR3 sequence: CASSSGQPQHF. The CDR3 nucleotides read TGTGCCAGCAGTTCAGGGCAGCCCCAGCATTTT.

The chain has TRBV19 and TRBJ2-5, with 7 positions matching TRBD2. The germline CDR1 and CDR2 sequences are LNHDA and SQIVND (reference sequence). The junction had 3 bases not matched to a gene; V was cut back by 3 bases and J by 5 bases. The CDR3 length is 13 residues. The DNA of the CDR3 is TGTGCCAGTAGTATCGGGGAGGGGGAGACCCAGTACTTC. This codes for CASSIGEGETQYF.

J is TRBJ1-2 and V is TRBV20-1; D remains ambiguous. The CDR3 is 13 amino acids. Germline V gene sequence: CDR1 DFQATT, CDR2 SNEGSKA (reference sequence). The V end lost 1 base, the J end lost 6 bases, and 12 bases lay between the germline ends. The CDR3 loop is CSARGTGQDGYTF. The CDR3 coding sequence is TGCAGTGCTAGAGGAACGGGCCAAGATGGCTACACCTTC.

This rearrangement joins TRBV27 to TRBJ2-7; 9 nucleotides agree with TRBD1. Germline CDR1 MNHEY, CDR2 SMNVEV (reference sequence). V lost 4 bases, J lost 3 bases, and 10 bases stayed unmatched. CDR3 length: 16 residues. In DNA, the CDR3 is TGTGCCAGCAGTTCTCGGACCGGGACAGGGCTCTACGAGCAGTACTTC. This translates into CASSSRTGTGLYEQYF.

This clonotype was counted a few times. This chain links TRBV4-1 with TRBJ1-2, with no clear D. In germline, CDR1 is MGHRA, CDR2 YSYEKL. With 0 bases removed from V and 6 bases from J, the gap between germline ends came to 14 bases. The CDR3 contains 15 residues. CDR3 amino acids: CASSQDMIRGDGYTF. CDR3 DNA: TGCGCCAGCAGCCAAGATATGATCCGCGGCGATGGCTACACCTTC.

V is TRBV25-1 and J is TRBJ2-4; D may correspond to TRBD1 or TRBD2 (5 bases each). CDR3 size: 15 residues. V was clipped by 2 bases and J by 0 bases, with 8 bases between them. CDR1 and CDR2 (germline): MGHDK, SYGVNS. This chain's CDR3 is CASSEAGTAKNIQYF. CDR3 nucleotide sequence: TGTGCCAGCAGTGAAGCCGGGACAGCCAAAAACATTCAGTACTTC.

This clonotype was detected ten times or more. The V and J genes are TRBV7-2 and TRBJ2-1, with TRBD1 matching over 8 bases. Per germline, CDR1 SGHTA and CDR2 FQGNSA. The V segment lost 5 bases and the J segment 14 bases; nucleotides outside the gene matches: 20. The CDR3 runs to 16 residues. In DNA, the CDR3 is TGTGCCAGCAGCCCCAAGGGAGGACAGGGCTTGAATTTGGAGTTCTTC. Translation gives CASSPKGGQGLNLEFF.

This clonotype was seen a handful of times. V and J are TRBV20-1 and TRBJ2-1, with D possibly TRBD2 on 6 matching bases. Trimming left V 6 bases short and J 0 bases short, with 15 bases between. CDR1 and CDR2 from the germline V gene are DFQATT and SNEGSKA (reference sequence). There are 15 residues in the CDR3. The CDR3 region is CSARGLLHSYNEQFF. The CDR3 DNA reads TGCAGTGCAAGGGGACTCCTTCACTCCTACAATGAGCAGTTCTTC.

This clonotype was seen at least ten times. The rearrangement links TRBV7-2 to TRBJ2-5, with TRBD2 matching 8 bases. Germline-derived CDR1 and CDR2 are SGHTA and FQGNSA. V gave up 2 bases and J gave up 5 bases; unmatched junction bases: 1. This CDR3 region has 13 residues. CDR3 region: CASSLTSGETQYF. In nucleotides, the CDR3 is TGTGCCAGCAGCTTAACTAGCGGTGAGACCCAGTACTTC.

This chain links TRBV6-2 or TRBV6-3 with TRBJ1-5; possibly TRBD1 for D (5 bases). V lost 9 bases to trimming and J lost 0 bases, with 12 bases between them. Germline V gene lookup returns CDR1 MNHEY and CDR2 SVGEGT. CDR3 length: 14 amino acids. Written as DNA, the CDR3 is TGTGCCAGTACGAACGGGGCTAGCAATCAGCCCCAGCATTTT. It is translated as CASTNGASNQPQHF.

Ten or more counts support this clonotype. The genes are TRBV28 and TRBJ1-1; the D is unclear. The CDR3 has 14 residues. V dropped 7 bases and J dropped 3 bases, with 15 bases sitting between them. The germline V gene encodes CDR1 MDHEN and CDR2 SYDVKM. CDR3 nucleotides: TGTGCCAGCACCGGGTTTTTCGGGGACACTGAAGCTTTCTTT. Translating gives CASTGFFGDTEAFF.

The V and J genes are TRBV10-2 and TRBJ2-1; TRBD2 might be the D (5 bases). V was pared by 10 bases and J by 6 bases, with 19 bases between. The CDR3 sequence is 14 residues long. CDR1 is WSHSY, CDR2 SAAADI, per germline. The CDR3 is CATSRWETANEQFF. The CDR3 nucleotides read TGCGCCACCTCTCGGTGGGAGACGGCCAATGAGCAGTTCTTC.

This clonotype was observed a handful of times. The V and J genes are TRBV27 and TRBJ2-2; D may be TRBD2 (5 bases). The V end was cut by 3 bases, the J end by 5 bases, with 10 bases between. The CDR3 loop spans 14 amino acids. Germline loops: CDR1 MNHEY, CDR2 SMNVEV (reference sequence). CDR3 loop: CASSFGLETGELFF. Here the CDR3 DNA reads TGTGCCAGCAGTTTCGGACTTGAAACCGGGGAGCTGTTTTTT.

The chain carries TRBV12-3 or TRBV12-4 and TRBJ2-7, with a tentative D call TRBD1 (6 bases). V lost 1 base and J 4 bases, leaving 11 bases between the germline ends. This CDR3 spans 14 amino acids. DNA of the CDR3: TGTGCCAGCAGTTTAGGAAGTCAGGGGTACGAGCAGTACTTC. Its translation: CASSLGSQGYEQYF.

This clonotype was seen many times. The rearrangement links TRBV7-2 to TRBJ2-3; D not resolved. The ends were cut back, 1 base at V and 1 base at J, with 9 bases in the middle. Germline lookup yields CDR1 SGHTA and CDR2 FQGNSA. The CDR3 is made up of 15 amino acids. CDR3 loop: CASSLVGVRTDTQYF. CDR3 nucleotide sequence: TGTGCCAGCAGCTTAGTGGGTGTACGCACAGATACGCAGTATTTT.

V usage is TRBV10-3 and J usage is TRBJ2-7; TRBD1 matches at 11 bases. There are 19 residues in the CDR3. Germline CDR1 ENHRY, CDR2 SYGVKD. Trimming cost V 2 bases and J 0 bases; bases outside gene matches: 12. CDR3 nucleotides: TGTGCCATCAGTGAGCTCGGGACAGGGGGATTTGGAAACTCCTACGAGCAGTACTTC. It is translated as CAISELGTGGFGNSYEQYF.

The chain links TRBV19 to TRBJ2-3, with TRBD1 identical over 10 bases. The CDR3 covers 15 residues. Looked up from germline, CDR1 is LNHDA and CDR2 is SQIVND (reference sequence). V lost 6 bases and J lost 3; bases outside the gene matches: 6. The CDR3 sequence is CASRPQGQGTDTQYF. The CDR3, as DNA: TGTGCCAGTAGACCCCAGGGACAGGGGACAGATACGCAGTATTTT. Full variable domain (remainder filled in from reference TRBV19 and TRBJ2-3): DGGITQSPKYLFRKEGQNVTLSCEQNLNHDAMYWYRQDPGQGLRLIYYSQIVNDFQKGDIAEGYSVSREKKESFPLTVTSAQKNPTAFYLCASRPQGQGTDTQYFGPGTRLTVL.

This rearrangement joins TRBV5-4 to TRBJ2-5, with D unclear. The CDR3 length is 15 residues. V gave up 2 bases and J gave up 0 bases, with 11 bases separating them. Germline loops: CDR1 SGHNT, CDR2 YYREEE (reference sequence). In DNA, the CDR3 is TGTGCCAGCAGCTTACCTACAGCGTACCAAGAGACCCAGTACTTC. This gives the protein CASSLPTAYQETQYF.

The table lists this clonotype with many counts. This chain uses TRBV7-2 with TRBJ2-3; a weak D match, TRBD1 (6 bases). V lost 5 bases and J 4 bases, leaving 10 bases between the germline ends. This CDR3 spans 13 amino acids. Germline V gives CDR1 SGHTA, CDR2 FQGNSA. The CDR3 DNA reads as TGTGCCAGCAGCCGCTCAGGGGCAGATACGCAGTATTTT. This translates into CASSRSGADTQYF.

This clonotype was seen more than once but under ten times. The chain has TRBV19 and TRBJ1-1; 7 nucleotides match TRBD1. The CDR3 extends over 15 amino acids. CDR1 is LNHDA and CDR2 is SQIVND in the germline V gene (reference sequence). V lost 1 base and J lost 3; bases outside the gene matches: 5. CDR3 sequence reads: CASSIVRGLDTEAFF. CDR3 coding DNA: TGTGCCAGTAGTATAGTGAGGGGGCTTGACACTGAAGCTTTCTTT.

This clonotype occurred a few times. The rearrangement uses TRBV7-2 and TRBJ2-7, with D maybe TRBD1 (5 bases). Germline V CDR1 and CDR2: SGHTA, FQGNSA. Trimming cost V 2 bases and J 10 bases, with 9 bases left between them. The CDR3 has 11 residues. The CDR3 loop reads CASSLRTTQYF. The CDR3 region has the DNA TGTGCCAGCAGCTTAAGGACAACACAGTACTTC.

The V call is TRBV6-6, the J call TRBJ2-1; D perhaps matches TRBD2 (5 bases). Per the germline V gene, CDR1 is MNHNY and CDR2 is SVGAGI (reference sequence). The V and J ends lost 8 bases and 5 bases respectively, with 10 bases between them. The CDR3 has 12 residues. The DNA for the CDR3 is TGTGCCAGCCTTGAGGGAAACAATGAGCAGTTCTTC. Its translation: CASLEGNNEQFF.

The chain employs TRBV5-1 and TRBJ2-1; unclear D gene. Trimming cost V 2 bases and J 0 bases, with 12 bases left between them. There are 16 residues in the CDR3. CDR1 and CDR2 from the germline V gene are SGHRS and YFSETQ. CDR3 protein: CASSFQLTSSYNEQFF. For the CDR3, the DNA is TGCGCCAGCAGCTTTCAGCTTACGAGCTCCTACAATGAGCAGTTCTTC.

This clonotype appeared a single time. This could be a read error, since a much larger clone is one nucleotide away. The chain has TRBV7-2 and TRBJ1-4; maybe TRBD1 (6 bases). This CDR3 contains 15 residues. The V gene's germline CDR1 is SGHTA and CDR2 FQGNSA. This CDR3 is CASSFLFGGGEKLSF. CDR3 nucleotide sequence: TGTGCCAGCAGCTTCTTATTTGGGGGCGGTGAAAAACTGTCTTTT.

This clonotype has at least ten counts. The chain carries TRBV7-2 and TRBJ2-7; no clear D gene. The CDR3 length is 16 residues. Trimming left V 1 base short and J 0 bases short, with 13 bases between. Germline V lookup: CDR1 SGHTA, CDR2 FQGNSA. The CDR3 region is CASSLVAVTPSYEQYF. CDR3 coding DNA: TGTGCCAGCAGCTTAGTGGCTGTGACTCCCTCCTACGAGCAGTACTTC.